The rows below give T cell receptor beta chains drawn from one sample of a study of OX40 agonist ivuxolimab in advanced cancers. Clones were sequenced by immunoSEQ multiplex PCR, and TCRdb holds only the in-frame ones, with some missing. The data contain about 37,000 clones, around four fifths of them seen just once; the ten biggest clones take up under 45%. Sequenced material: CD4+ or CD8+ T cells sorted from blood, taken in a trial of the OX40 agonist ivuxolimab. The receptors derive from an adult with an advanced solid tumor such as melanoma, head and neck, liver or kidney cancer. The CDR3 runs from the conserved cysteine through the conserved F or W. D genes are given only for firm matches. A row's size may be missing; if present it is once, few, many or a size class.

CDR3: CASSKQDSTEAFF
DNA: TGTGCCAGTAGTAAACAGGACAGCACTGAAGCTTTCTTT
size: .
D: .
J: TRBJ1-1
V: TRBV19

CDR3: CASSSRTGLAGAGEQFF
DNA: TGTGCCAGCAGCTCCCGTACCGGGTTAGCGGGAGCCGGTGAGCAGTTCTTC
size: .
D: TRBD2
J: TRBJ2-1
V: TRBV7-9

CDR3: CASSIRDSGGYTF
DNA: TGTGCCAGTAGTATCCGGGACAGTGGAGGCTACACCTTC
size: .
D: TRBD1
J: TRBJ1-2
V: TRBV19

CDR3: CASSDRTGVRPLHF
DNA: TGTGCCAGCAGCGACCGGACAGGGGTGAGACCCCTCCACTTT
size: .
D: TRBD1
J: TRBJ1-6
V: TRBV5-4

CDR3: CAISERAAGDSPLHF
DNA: TGTGCCATCAGTGAGCGTGCGGCAGGGGATTCACCCCTCCACTTT
size: few
D: .
J: TRBJ1-6
V: TRBV10-3

CDR3: CASSPGGGNQPQHF
DNA: TGTGCCAGCAGTCCAGGGGGCGGCAATCAGCCCCAGCATTTT
size: .
D: TRBD1
J: TRBJ1-5
V: TRBV6-6

CDR3: CATSQGLTYEQYF
DNA: TGTGCCACCAGCCAGGGACTTACCTACGAGCAGTACTTC
size: .
D: .
J: TRBJ2-7
V: TRBV15

CDR3: CATKREGGSNEQFF
DNA: TGTGCCACCAAGCGGGAGGGAGGCTCCAATGAGCAGTTCTTC
size: .
D: TRBD2
J: TRBJ2-1
V: TRBV6-5

CDR3: CASSERGSTDTQYF
DNA: TGTGCCAGCAGTGAACGGGGGAGCACAGATACGCAGTATTTT
size: .
D: .
J: TRBJ2-3
V: TRBV2

CDR3: CASSPYGEPYGYTF
DNA: TGTGCCAGCTCACCATATGGGGAACCATATGGCTACACCTTC
size: .
D: .
J: TRBJ1-2
V: TRBV18

CDR3: CATSRELEYEQYF
DNA: TGTGCCACCAGCAGAGAATTGGAATACGAGCAGTACTTC
size: .
D: .
J: TRBJ2-7
V: TRBV15

CDR3: CASSVAGGNNSPLHF
DNA: TGTGCCAGCAGCGTAGCCGGGGGCAATAATTCACCCCTCCACTTT
size: .
D: .
J: TRBJ1-6
V: TRBV9

CDR3: CASSIGTDTQYF
DNA: TGCGCCAGCAGCATAGGCACAGATACGCAGTATTTT
size: .
D: .
J: TRBJ2-3
V: TRBV5-1

CDR3: CASSLTRGSRSYEQYF
DNA: TGTGCCAGCTCACTCACCAGAGGTTCCCGCTCCTACGAGCAGTACTTC
size: .
D: .
J: TRBJ2-7
V: TRBV18

CDR3: CASSDSGIPYNSPLHF
DNA: TGTGCCAGCAGTGATTCGGGAATCCCCTATAATTCACCCCTCCACTTT
size: .
D: .
J: TRBJ1-6
V: TRBV25-1

CDR3: CASSNPGQGQNTEAFF
DNA: TGTGCCAGTAGTAATCCGGGACAGGGGCAGAACACTGAAGCTTTCTTT
size: .
D: TRBD1
J: TRBJ1-1
V: TRBV19

CDR3: CASRPHQSANTGELFF
DNA: TGTGCCAGCAGACCGCATCAAAGCGCGAACACCGGGGAGCTGTTTTTT
size: .
D: .
J: TRBJ2-2
V: TRBV25-1